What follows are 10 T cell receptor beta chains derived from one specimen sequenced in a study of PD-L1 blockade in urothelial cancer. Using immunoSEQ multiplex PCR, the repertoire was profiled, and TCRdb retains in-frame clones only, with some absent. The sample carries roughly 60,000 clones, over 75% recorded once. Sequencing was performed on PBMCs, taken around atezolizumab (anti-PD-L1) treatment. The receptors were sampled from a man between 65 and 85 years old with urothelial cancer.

The CDR3 reads CASSLETQYF. In nucleotides, the CDR3 is TGTGCCAGCAGTCTGGAGACCCAGTACTTC. The V gene is TRBV2, the J gene TRBJ2-5; no reliable D call. Trimming removed 5 bases from V and 5 bases from J, with 3 bases in between. CDR1 is SNHLY and CDR2 is FYNNEI in the germline V gene. This CDR3 region has 10 residues.

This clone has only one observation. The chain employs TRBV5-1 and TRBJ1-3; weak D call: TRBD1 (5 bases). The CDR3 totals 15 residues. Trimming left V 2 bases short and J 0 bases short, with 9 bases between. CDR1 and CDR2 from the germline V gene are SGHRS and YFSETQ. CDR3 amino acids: CASSLGQASGNTIYF. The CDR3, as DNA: TGCGCCAGCAGCTTAGGACAAGCCTCTGGAAACACCATATATTTT.

Here the CDR3 DNA reads TGTGCCTGGAGAAAGGGACTACCGATGGGAGTAGAGACCCAGTACTTC. This codes for CAWRKGLPMGVETQYF. The genes are TRBV30 and TRBJ2-5, with 7 bases lining up with TRBD2. Germline trimming cut 3 bases from V and 4 bases from J; bases unmatched to any gene: 14. CDR1 and CDR2 (germline): GTSNPN, SVGIG (reference sequence). The length of the CDR3 is 16 residues.

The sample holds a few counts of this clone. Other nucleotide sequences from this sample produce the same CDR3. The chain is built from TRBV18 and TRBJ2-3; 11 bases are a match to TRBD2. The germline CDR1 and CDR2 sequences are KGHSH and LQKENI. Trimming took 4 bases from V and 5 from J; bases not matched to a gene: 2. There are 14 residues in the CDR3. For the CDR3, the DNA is TGTGCCAGCTCACGTAGCGGGAGGGGAGATACGCAGTATTTT. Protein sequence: CASSRSGRGDTQYF. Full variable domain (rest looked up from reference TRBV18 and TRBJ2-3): NAGVMQNPRHLVRRRGQEARLRCSPMKGHSHVYWYRQLPEEGLKFMVYLQKENIIDESGMPKERFSAEFPKEGPSILRIQQVVRGDSAAYFCASSRSGRGDTQYFGPGTRLTVL.

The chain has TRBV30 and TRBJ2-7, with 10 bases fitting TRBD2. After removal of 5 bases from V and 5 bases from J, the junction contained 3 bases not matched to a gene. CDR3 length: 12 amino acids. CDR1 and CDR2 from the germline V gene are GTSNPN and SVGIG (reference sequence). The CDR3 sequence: CAWEGLAHEQYF. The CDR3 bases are TGTGCCTGGGAGGGACTAGCGCACGAGCAGTACTTC.

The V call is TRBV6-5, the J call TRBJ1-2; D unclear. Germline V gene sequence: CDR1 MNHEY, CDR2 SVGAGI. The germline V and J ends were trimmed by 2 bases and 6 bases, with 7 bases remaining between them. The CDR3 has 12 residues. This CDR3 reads CASSYRYNGYTF. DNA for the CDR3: TGTGCCAGCAGTTACCGGTATAATGGCTACACCTTC.

CDR3 loop: CAWSGLAGGGSYEQYF. CDR3 coding DNA: TGTGCCTGGAGTGGACTAGCGGGAGGTGGGTCCTACGAGCAGTACTTC. This sequence joins TRBV30 and TRBJ2-7; TRBD2 agrees at 13 bases. V shed 1 base and J 1 base; nucleotides not matched to a gene: 4. CDR3 length equals 16 residues. Germline assignment: CDR1 GTSNPN and CDR2 SVGIG (reference sequence). Complete variable domain (other parts from reference TRBV30 and TRBJ2-7): SQTIHQWPATLVQPVGSPLSLECTVEGTSNPNLYWYRQAAGRGLQLLFYSVGIGQISSEVPQNLSASRPQDRQFILSSKKLLLSDSGFYLCAWSGLAGGGSYEQYFGPGTRLTVT.

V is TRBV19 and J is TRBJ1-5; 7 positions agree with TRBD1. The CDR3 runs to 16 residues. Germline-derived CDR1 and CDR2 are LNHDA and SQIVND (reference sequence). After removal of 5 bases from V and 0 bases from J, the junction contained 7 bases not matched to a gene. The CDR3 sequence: CASSGLGQDSNQPQHF. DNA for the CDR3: TGTGCCAGTAGTGGCCTCGGACAGGATAGCAATCAGCCCCAGCATTTT.

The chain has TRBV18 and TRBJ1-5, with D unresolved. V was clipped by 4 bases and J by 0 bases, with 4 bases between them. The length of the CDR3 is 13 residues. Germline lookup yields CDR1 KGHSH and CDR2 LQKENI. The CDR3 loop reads CASSLNSNQPQHF. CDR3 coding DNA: TGTGCCAGCTCACTTAATAGCAATCAGCCCCAGCATTTT.

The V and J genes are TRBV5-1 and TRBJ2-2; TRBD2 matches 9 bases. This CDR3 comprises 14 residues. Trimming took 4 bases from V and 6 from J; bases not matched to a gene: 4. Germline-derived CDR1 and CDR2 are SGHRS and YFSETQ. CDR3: CASSRIAGAGELFF. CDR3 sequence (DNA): TGCGCCAGCAGCCGGATAGCGGGAGCCGGGGAGCTGTTTTTT.